The 24 T cell receptor beta chains reported below all come from one sample, sequenced in a study of T cell repertoires in cytomegalovirus infection (dated by TCRdb to about 2019). TCRdb shows the sequencer as Illumina HiSeq 1500. TCRdb applied fastp at Q25 and MiXCR to the public reads, then kept only in-frame beta chains. Rows merge per CDR3 protein into single entries with the most common DNA and genes. This sample lists under 800,000 distinct CDR3 sequences; more than 20% were detected once. Roughly 8% of the sample is in the top ten clones. Sequenced sample: CD8+ T cells from PBMCs. The source of these receptors is a human donor in good health (CMV status not recorded). Some clones in this sample may be carry-over from other donors' samples.

This clonotype has a count of ten or more. The chain is built from TRBV7-9 and TRBJ2-2, with D tentatively TRBD1 (5 bases). This CDR3 is built from 13 residues. Germline CDR1 and CDR2: SEHNR and FQNEAQ (reference sequence). Trimming removed 8 bases from V and 1 base from J, with 8 bases in between. The CDR3 region has the DNA TGTGCCAGCGGAACAGGGAACACCGGGGAGCTGTTTTTT. Amino acid sequence: CASGTGNTGELFF.

The chain joins TRBV6-5 to TRBJ1-1; 9 bases are a match to TRBD1. Germline-derived CDR1 and CDR2 are MNHEY and SVGAGI. The length of the CDR3 is 14 residues. The ends lost 2 bases at V and 5 bases at J; junction bases unmatched: 3. CDR3 in amino acids: CASSYMTGGTEAFF. CDR3 DNA: TGTGCCAGCAGTTACATGACAGGGGGAACTGAAGCTTTCTTT.

This clonotype appeared a few times. The chain links TRBV20-1 to TRBJ2-1, with a weak D call TRBD2 (6 bases). This CDR3 comprises 15 residues. CDR1 DFQATT and CDR2 SNEGSKA come from the germline V gene (reference sequence). V gave up 3 bases and J gave up 1 base, with 13 bases separating them. Written as DNA, the CDR3 is TGCAGTGCTAGTCCGCCTAGCGCATCCTACAATGAGCAGTTCTTC. Its protein product is CSASPPSASYNEQFF.

This clonotype has just a few counts. The chain employs TRBV4-2 and TRBJ1-1; tentative D call: TRBD1 (5 bases). Germline V CDR1 and CDR2: LGHNA, YNFKEQ. V was trimmed by 3 bases and J by 11 bases, leaving 10 bases between them. This CDR3 has 11 amino acids. The CDR3 here is CASSQEGTAFF. The CDR3 nucleotides are TGTGCCAGCAGCCAGGAAGGGACGGCTTTCTTT.

The table lists this clonotype with a few counts. This may stem from a read error, because a much larger clone lies one nucleotide away. V usage is TRBV14 and J usage is TRBJ1-1; D not certain. Germline V gene lookup returns CDR1 SGHDN and CDR2 FVKESK. Trimming removed 3 bases from V and 6 bases from J, with 8 bases in between. The CDR3 totals 12 residues. CDR3: CASSHPAPEAFF. CDR3 nucleotide sequence: TGTGCCAGCAGCCACCCGGCACCTGAAGCTTTCTTT. The variable domain in full, completed from reference TRBV14 and TRBJ1-1, reads EAGVTQFPSHSVIEKGQTVTLRCDPISGHDNLYWYRRVMGKEIKFLLHFVKESKQDESGMPNNRFLAERTGGTYSTLKVQPAELEDSGVYFCASSHPAPEAFFGQGTRLTVV.

This chain joins TRBV6-6 and TRBJ2-7; a weak D match, TRBD2 (6 bases). Germline-derived CDR1 and CDR2 are MNHNY and SVGAGI (reference sequence). The CDR3 is 17 residues long. This CDR3 is CASSYSVPDYLSCEQYV. The CDR3 DNA reads TGTGCCAGCAGTTACTCGGTCCCGGACTACCTCTCCTGCGAGCAGTACGTC.

This clonotype was observed many times. The rearrangement uses TRBV7-8 and TRBJ2-7, with a tentative D call TRBD2 (6 bases). V lost 1 base and J 5 bases, leaving 9 bases between the germline ends. The CDR3 totals 13 residues. Per the germline V gene, CDR1 is SGHVS and CDR2 is FQNEAQ. Written as DNA, the CDR3 is TGTGCCAGCAGCTTAGACGGCGGGAACGAGCAGTACTTC. This codes for CASSLDGGNEQYF.

V and J are TRBV28 and TRBJ2-7; the D is unclear. The CDR3 extends over 14 amino acids. V lost 3 bases and J 0 bases, leaving 9 bases between the germline ends. Germline CDR1 and CDR2: MDHEN and SYDVKM. CDR3 sequence: CASSLVPSSYEQYV. Here the CDR3 DNA reads TGTGCCAGCAGTTTGGTCCCGAGCTCCTACGAGCAGTACGTC.

This clonotype has more than one count but fewer than ten. This sequence joins TRBV28 and TRBJ2-4, with a tentative D call TRBD2 (6 bases). This CDR3 contains 13 residues. Trimming removed 3 bases at V and 8 bases at J, with 11 bases between. Germline CDR1 and CDR2: MDHEN and SYDVKM. CDR3 in DNA: TGTGCCAGCAGTTTCCGCGGGGCGGACATTCAGTACTTC. Translated, it gives CASSFRGADIQYF.

The genes are TRBV29-1 and TRBJ1-2, with 7 bases aligning to TRBD1. The CDR3 totals 15 residues. After removal of 4 bases from V and 2 bases from J, the junction contained 10 bases not matched to a gene. Germline lookup yields CDR1 SQVTM and CDR2 ANQGSEA. The CDR3 nucleotides read TGCAGCGTTGGGGGCAGAGGGACAGCCAACTATGGCTACACCTTC. Translated: CSVGGRGTANYGYTF.

This clonotype was counted many times. The rearrangement links TRBV6-5 to TRBJ1-6; D is ambiguous. CDR3 length: 12 residues. Trimming stripped 8 bases from V and 14 bases from J, with 16 bases between. Per germline, CDR1 MNHEY and CDR2 SVGAGI. CDR3 residues: CASLGIDLTLHF. For the CDR3, the DNA is TGTGCCAGCTTGGGAATCGATCTGACCCTCCACTTT.

This clonotype was recorded a few times. V is TRBV28 and J is TRBJ2-3; D is perhaps TRBD1 (5 bases). The V and J ends lost 3 bases and 0 bases respectively, with 16 bases between them. The CDR3 has 17 amino acids. CDR1 is MDHEN, CDR2 SYDVKM, per germline. The CDR3 region is CASSFGFQGTSTDTQYF. The CDR3 nucleotides read TGTGCCAGCAGTTTCGGTTTCCAGGGAACTAGCACAGATACGCAGTATTTT.

This clonotype has a handful of counts. The rearrangement links TRBV28 to TRBJ2-7; D is ambiguous. The length of the CDR3 is 17 residues. Germline V gene lookup returns CDR1 MDHEN and CDR2 SYDVKM. V lost 4 bases, J lost 1 base, and 20 bases lay in between. CDR3 nucleotide sequence: TGTGCCAGCAGTTCCTCAGTCCAGGCCCCCTTTTCCTACGAGCAGTACGTC. Its translation is CASSSSVQAPFSYEQYV.

This clonotype has just a few counts. This chain joins TRBV7-9 and TRBJ1-3, with 8 bases aligning to TRBD1. The ends lost 5 bases at V and 4 bases at J; junction bases unmatched: 4. This CDR3 region has 14 residues. Germline lookup yields CDR1 SEHNR and CDR2 FQNEAQ (reference sequence). CDR3: CASSGQGYGNTIYF. In DNA form, the CDR3 reads TGTGCCAGCAGCGGACAGGGCTACGGAAACACCATATATTTT.

Turning to this clonotype: Possible read error: a much larger clone is one base away. The chain joins TRBV14 to TRBJ1-1, with a tentative D call TRBD1 (5 bases). This CDR3 spans 15 amino acids. The germline CDR1 and CDR2 sequences are SGHDN and FVKESK. DNA for the CDR3: TGTGCCAGCAGCCAGCTTGGAGGGGCACGCACTGAAGATTTCTTT. It yields the protein CASSQLGGARTEDFF.

This clonotype was seen a handful of times. The chain links TRBV6-1 to TRBJ2-1; D possibly corresponds to TRBD2 (5 bases). The CDR3 is 11 amino acids. Germline V gene lookup returns CDR1 MNHNS and CDR2 SASEGT. Trimming stripped 6 bases from V and 7 bases from J, with 7 bases between. CDR3 coding DNA: TGTGCCAGCAGCGGGATGAATGAGCAGTTCTTC. Residues: CASSGMNEQFF.

This clonotype was seen a single time. The rearrangement links TRBV5-1 to TRBJ2-3; D is undetermined. CDR1 SGHRS and CDR2 YFSETQ come from the germline V gene. The CDR3 spans 14 residues. The V end lost 0 bases, the J end lost 1 base, and 6 bases lay between the germline ends. CDR3 protein: CASSLEIGTDTQYF. The CDR3 bases are TGCGCCAGCAGCTTGGAAATAGGCACAGATACGCAGTATTTT.

This sequence joins TRBV12-3 or TRBV12-4 and TRBJ2-5; 14 bases line up with TRBD2. This CDR3 region has 16 residues. V dropped 5 bases and J dropped 6; count of bases not matched to a gene: 8. The CDR3 here is CASSRGLAGGRKTQYF. The CDR3 nucleotides are TGTGCCAGCAGTCGCGGACTAGCGGGGGGAAGGAAGACCCAGTACTTC.

Many counts were recorded for this clonotype. The rearrangement joins TRBV7-6 to TRBJ2-3; 15 bases are a match to TRBD2. Germline trimming cut 5 bases from V and 0 bases from J; bases unmatched to any gene: 9. The V gene's germline CDR1 is SGHVS and CDR2 FNYEAQ. The CDR3 runs to 19 residues. The CDR3 nucleotides read TGTGCCAGCAGCACGGGACTAGCGGGGGGCCACCGCAGCACAGATACGCAGTATTTT. Encoded protein: CASSTGLAGGHRSTDTQYF.

The chain has TRBV9 and TRBJ1-2; D might be TRBD1 (6 bases). CDR1 and CDR2 from the germline V gene are SGDLS and YYNGEE. Trimming cost V 0 bases and J 8 bases, with 11 bases left between them. CDR3 length equals 13 residues. The CDR3 DNA sequence: TGTGCCAGCAGCGTAGGAGTAGGGGGAGGCTACACCTTC. Amino acids: CASSVGVGGGYTF.

There are many counts of this clonotype. The genes are TRBV7-9 and TRBJ1-2; 9 positions agree with TRBD1. The CDR3 length is 15 residues. CDR1 and CDR2 (germline): SEHNR, FQNEAQ (reference sequence). The V and J ends lost 7 bases and 4 bases, in that order; junction bases with no gene match: 10. CDR3 protein: CASTPGTGSFYGYTF. DNA of the CDR3: TGTGCCAGCACCCCCGGGACAGGGTCTTTCTATGGCTACACCTTC.

This clonotype was counted only a few times. DNA of the CDR3: TGTGCCAGCAGTGTTCAGGAGGACACAGATACGCAGTATTTT. Its translation is CASSVQEDTDTQYF. This sequence joins TRBV6-1 and TRBJ2-3, with D possibly matching TRBD2 (5 bases). V was clipped by 4 bases and J by 2 bases, with 10 bases between them. Germline V lookup: CDR1 MNHNS, CDR2 SASEGT. The CDR3 totals 14 residues.

Only one count was recorded for this clonotype. A much bigger clone sits one base away, suggesting this may be a read error. The chain links TRBV7-2 to TRBJ2-2, with a weak D call TRBD2 (5 bases). CDR3 size: 18 residues. The germline V gene has CDR1 SGHTA and CDR2 FQGNSA. The CDR3 bases are TGTGCCAGCAACTTAGTCCCCCCGGGGTTCTCTCAGGCCGGGGAGCTGTTTTTT. Its protein is CASNLVPPGFSQAGELFF. The full variable domain, in which reference TRBV7-2 and TRBJ2-2 provide the parts outside the CDR3, is GAGVSQSPSNKVTEKGKDVELRCDPISGHTALYWYRQSLGQGLEFLIYFQGNSAPDKSGLPSDRFSAERTGGSVSTLTIQRTQQEDSAVYLCASNLVPPGFSQAGELFFGEGSRLTVL.

This clonotype has a count of ten or more. V and J are TRBV6-2 or TRBV6-3 and TRBJ2-5; 8 bases match TRBD2. This CDR3 is built from 18 residues. The V and J ends lost 8 bases and 0 bases, in that order; junction bases with no gene match: 17. Germline V gives CDR1 MNHEY, CDR2 SVGEGT. CDR3 nucleotide sequence: TGTGCCAGCTCCGAAACTAGCGGAGTCTACGCGTACCAAGAGACCCAGTACTTC. It yields the protein CASSETSGVYAYQETQYF.